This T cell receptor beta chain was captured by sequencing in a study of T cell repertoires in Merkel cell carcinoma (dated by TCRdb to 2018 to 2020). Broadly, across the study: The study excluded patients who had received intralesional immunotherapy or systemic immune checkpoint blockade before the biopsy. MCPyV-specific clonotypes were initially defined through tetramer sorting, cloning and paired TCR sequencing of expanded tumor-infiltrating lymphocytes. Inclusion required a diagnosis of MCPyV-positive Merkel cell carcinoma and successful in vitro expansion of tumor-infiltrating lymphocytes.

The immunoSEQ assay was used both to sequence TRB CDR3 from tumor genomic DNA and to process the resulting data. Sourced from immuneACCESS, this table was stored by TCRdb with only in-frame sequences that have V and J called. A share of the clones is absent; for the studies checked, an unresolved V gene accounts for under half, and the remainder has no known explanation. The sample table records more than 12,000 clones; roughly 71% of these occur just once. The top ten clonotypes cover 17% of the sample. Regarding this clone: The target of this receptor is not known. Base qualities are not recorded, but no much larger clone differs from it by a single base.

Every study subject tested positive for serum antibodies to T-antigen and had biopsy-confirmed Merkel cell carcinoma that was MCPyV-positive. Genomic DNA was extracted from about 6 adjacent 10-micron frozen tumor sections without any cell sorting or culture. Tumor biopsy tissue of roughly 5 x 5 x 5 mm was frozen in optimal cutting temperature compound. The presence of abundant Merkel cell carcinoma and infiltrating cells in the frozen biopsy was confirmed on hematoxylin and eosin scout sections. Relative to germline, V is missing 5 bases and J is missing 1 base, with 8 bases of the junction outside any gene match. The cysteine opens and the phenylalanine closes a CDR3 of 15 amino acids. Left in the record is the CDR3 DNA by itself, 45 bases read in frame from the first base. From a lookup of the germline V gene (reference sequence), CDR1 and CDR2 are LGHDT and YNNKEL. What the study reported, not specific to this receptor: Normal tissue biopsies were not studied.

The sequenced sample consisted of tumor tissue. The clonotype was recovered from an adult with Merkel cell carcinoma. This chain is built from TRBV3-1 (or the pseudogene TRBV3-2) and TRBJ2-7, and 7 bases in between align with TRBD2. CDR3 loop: CASSSGLTPSYEQYF. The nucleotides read TGTGCCAGCAGCTCGGGACTAACCCCTTCCTACGAGCAGTACTTC.